A selection of T cell receptor beta chains follows, all from one sample in a study of T-cell memory formation after mild COVID-19. Each CDR3 protein gets one entry after TCRdb re-called the 5' RACE reads with MiXCR. The repertoire has 550,000 to 700,000 distinct CDR3 sequences, approximately 18% of them found once; the top ten carry 12%. The material sequenced was PBMCs or a T cell subset sorted from them (not recorded which). These receptors all stem from an adult woman who had mild COVID-19 (a few samples of this study predate the infection). Cell type and time point are not known. The CDR3 runs from the conserved cysteine through the conserved F or W. D genes are given only for firm matches. Clone size is stated in some rows and not others, as once, few, many or a class when expanded.

CASRSPGGVDEQYF,TGTGCCAGCAGATCCCCGGGGGGGGTGGACGAGCAGTACTTC,TRBV6-5,TRBJ2-7,TRBD2,NA
CASSSREVGNNEQFF,TGTGCCAGCAGCTCACGGGAAGTAGGGAACAATGAGCAGTTCTTC,TRBV7-9,TRBJ2-1,NA,NA
CASSLTDYGYTF,TGTGCCAGCAGTTTGACAGACTATGGCTACACCTTC,TRBV12-3/TRBV12-4,TRBJ1-2,NA,NA
CATRIRTVLFFSGYTF,TGTGCCACCAGAATTAGGACCGTCCTTTTTTTTAGTGGCTACACCTTC,TRBV24-1,TRBJ1-2,NA,NA
CASSEERGRGGYTF,TGTGCCAGCAGTGAAGAGAGGGGTAGAGGTGGCTACACCTTC,TRBV6-1,TRBJ1-2,NA,NA
CASSSGTKFYEQYF,TGTGCCAGCAGCTCCGGGACAAAGTTCTACGAGCAGTACTTC,TRBV5-5,TRBJ2-7,NA,few
CASSSPGSLRGELFF,TGTGCCAGCAGCTCACCTGGGTCGCTTAGGGGGGAGCTGTTTTTT,TRBV7-8,TRBJ2-2,NA,few
CASSWTGATEAFF,TGCGCCAGCAGCTGGACAGGTGCCACTGAAGCTTTCTTT,TRBV5-1,TRBJ1-1,TRBD1,NA
CSARSFLGDNEQFF,TGCAGTGCTAGAAGTTTCTTGGGGGACAATGAGCAGTTCTTC,TRBV20-1,TRBJ2-1,NA,NA
CSAEGTGFSPEAFF,TGCAGTGCCGAAGGGACAGGGTTTTCCCCTGAAGCTTTCTTT,TRBV20-1,TRBJ1-1,TRBD1,few
CASSHPIAGTKETQYF,TGTGCCAGCAGCCATCCTATAGCGGGCACTAAAGAGACCCAGTACTTC,TRBV7-2,TRBJ2-5,TRBD2,NA
CASSLAVASGGQYQETQYF,TGTGCCAGCAGCTTGGCCGTCGCTAGCGGGGGCCAGTACCAAGAGACCCAGTACTTC,TRBV5-6,TRBJ2-5,TRBD2,few
CASSLARRFLETQYF,TGTGCCAGCAGCTTAGCCCGTCGGTTTCTAGAGACCCAGTACTTC,TRBV7-6,TRBJ2-5,NA,NA
CASSQDGPSNEQFF,TGCGCCAGCAGCCAAGACGGGCCCTCAAATGAGCAGTTCTTC,TRBV4-1,TRBJ2-1,NA,NA
CSARDLTGALNSNQPQHF,TGCAGTGCTAGAGATCTGACAGGGGCCTTGAATAGCAATCAGCCCCAGCATTTT,TRBV20-1,TRBJ1-5,TRBD1,few
CAISVLGQGSSYEQYF,TGTGCCATCAGTGTACTGGGACAGGGTAGCTCCTACGAGCAGTACTTC,TRBV10-3,TRBJ2-7,TRBD1,NA
CASSQDRLTGNYNEQFF,TGTGCCAGCAGCCAAGACCGCCTGACAGGGAACTACAATGAGCAGTTCTTC,TRBV4-2,TRBJ2-1,TRBD1,few
CASSFYRGSYGYTF,TGTGCCAGCAGTTTTTACAGGGGGAGCTATGGCTACACCTTC,TRBV12-3/TRBV12-4,TRBJ1-2,TRBD1,few
CASSLAGQPGGYTF,TGTGCCAGCAGCTTAGCGGGACAGCCTGGTGGCTACACCTTC,TRBV7-2,TRBJ1-2,TRBD1,many
CASTPRGVRNTEAFF,TGTGCCAGCACCCCGCGAGGGGTCCGGAACACTGAAGCTTTCTTT,TRBV11-2,TRBJ1-1,NA,few
CASTPRRSTDTQYF,TGTGCCAGCACACCCCGTCGTAGCACAGATACGCAGTATTTT,TRBV27,TRBJ2-3,NA,NA
CASSLVPLGGSYEQYF,TGTGCCAGCAGCTTAGTCCCGTTGGGAGGCTCCTACGAGCAGTACTTC,TRBV7-2,TRBJ2-7,NA,few
CASSPRRGGWTEAFF,TGTGCCAGCAGCCCCCGGAGAGGGGGCTGGACTGAAGCTTTCTTT,TRBV7-9,TRBJ1-1,TRBD1,NA
CASSKGKRDTGELFF,TGTGCCAGCAGCAAAGGAAAGAGGGACACCGGGGAGCTGTTTTTT,TRBV21-1,TRBJ2-2,NA,few
CASSPSSSYNEQFF,TGTGCCAGCAGCCCTAGCAGTTCCTACAATGAGCAGTTCTTC,TRBV11-3,TRBJ2-1,NA,many
CASSFPPGETEAFF,TGTGCCAGCAGCTTCCCTCCGGGGGAGACTGAAGCTTTCTTT,TRBV5-6,TRBJ1-1,NA,few
CASSSTGVDNYGYTF,TGCGCCAGCAGCTCAACAGGGGTCGACAACTATGGCTACACCTTC,TRBV4-1,TRBJ1-2,TRBD1,NA
CASSLASRGGLLIAKNIQYF,TGTGCCAGCAGTTTAGCGTCCAGGGGAGGGCTCTTAATAGCCAAAAACATTCAGTACTTC,TRBV12-3/TRBV12-4,TRBJ2-4,NA,NA
CSVEVLDRGSDTEAFF,TGCAGCGTTGAAGTCCTGGACAGGGGTTCGGACACTGAAGCTTTCTTT,TRBV29-1,TRBJ1-1,TRBD1,few
CASSRRGTGSITDTQYF,TGTGCCAGCAGCCGACGCGGGACAGGGTCTATCACAGATACGCAGTATTTT,TRBV7-6,TRBJ2-3,TRBD1,NA
CASSYDRGQEGNQPQHF,TGTGCCAGCAGCTACGACAGGGGGCAGGAGGGCAATCAGCCCCAGCATTTT,TRBV7-3,TRBJ1-5,TRBD1,NA
CASTAGALGANVLTF,TGTGCCAGCACCGCAGGGGCACTCGGGGCCAACGTCCTGACTTTC,TRBV12-3/TRBV12-4,TRBJ2-6,NA,few
CASRFKTQGAKNIQYF,TGTGCCAGCAGATTTAAGACCCAGGGAGCCAAAAACATTCAGTACTTC,TRBV2,TRBJ2-4,NA,NA
CASSSPGQGYTEAFF,TGTGCCAGCAGTTCCCCGGGACAGGGATACACTGAAGCTTTCTTT,TRBV6-6,TRBJ1-1,TRBD1,many
CSVEGTGAGANVLTF,TGCAGCGTTGAAGGCACAGGGGCTGGGGCCAACGTCCTGACTTTC,TRBV29-1,TRBJ2-6,TRBD1,NA
CASSPLPGQAPGYTF,TGCGCCAGCAGCCCATTGCCGGGACAGGCCCCTGGCTACACCTTC,TRBV5-1,TRBJ1-2,TRBD1,few
CASSVAQGVANTEAFF,TGTGCCAGCAGTGTAGCCCAGGGGGTCGCGAACACTGAAGCTTTCTTT,TRBV2,TRBJ1-1,TRBD1,NA
CASSLGLAGGISEQFF,TGCGCCAGCAGCTTGGGACTAGCGGGGGGAATCTCTGAGCAGTTCTTC,TRBV5-1,TRBJ2-1,TRBD2,few
CASSESDGEDEQYF,TGTGCCAGCAGTGAATCGGACGGTGAAGACGAGCAGTACTTC,TRBV6-1,TRBJ2-7,NA,NA
CASKASGSRNEQFF,TGTGCCAGCAAGGCTAGCGGGAGTCGAAATGAGCAGTTCTTC,TRBV27,TRBJ2-1,TRBD2,few
CASSLGLAITGELFF,TGTGCCAGCAGCTTGGGACTAGCTATTACCGGGGAGCTGTTTTTT,TRBV11-2,TRBJ2-2,TRBD2,few
CASSQPGGDRVEGYTF,TGTGCCAGCAGCCAACCGGGGGGCGACAGGGTCGAGGGCTACACCTTC,TRBV4-2,TRBJ1-2,TRBD1,NA
CASSLTISGARGEQYF,TGTGCCAGCAGTTTAACCATCAGTGGAGCGCGTGGCGAGCAGTACTTC,TRBV12-3/TRBV12-4,TRBJ2-7,NA,few
CASSRGQPSTQETQYF,TGTGCCAGCAGCCGAGGACAGCCATCCACTCAAGAGACCCAGTACTTC,TRBV7-9,TRBJ2-5,NA,few
CASSVGRSYNEQFF,TGTGCCAGCTCTGTAGGCCGCTCCTACAATGAGCAGTTCTTC,TRBV18,TRBJ2-1,NA,few